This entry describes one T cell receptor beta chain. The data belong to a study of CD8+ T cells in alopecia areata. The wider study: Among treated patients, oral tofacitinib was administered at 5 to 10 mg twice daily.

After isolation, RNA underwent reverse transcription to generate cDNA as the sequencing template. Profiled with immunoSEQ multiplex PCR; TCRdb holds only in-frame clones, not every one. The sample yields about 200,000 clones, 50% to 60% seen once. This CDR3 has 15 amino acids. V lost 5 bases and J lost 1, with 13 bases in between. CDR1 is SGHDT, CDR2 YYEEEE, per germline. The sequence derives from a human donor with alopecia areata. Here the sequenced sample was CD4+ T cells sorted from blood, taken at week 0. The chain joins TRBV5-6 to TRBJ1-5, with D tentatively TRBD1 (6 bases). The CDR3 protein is CASSLGQWSNQPQHF. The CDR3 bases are TGTGCCAGCAGTCTTGGACAGTGGAGCAATCAGCCCCAGCATTTT.